This T cell receptor beta chain was captured in a study of cytomegalovirus exposure and HLA in healthy donors. Sequenced by immunoSEQ multiplex PCR; TCRdb stores in-frame clones only, minus some. Altogether roughly 150,000 clones are present, approximately 89% being singletons, with the ten largest covering 4% to 5%. The V gene end was trimmed by 5 bases and the J gene end by 2 bases; junction bases not matched to a gene: 8. The germline CDR1 and CDR2 sequences are MNHEY and SVGAGI. CDR3 length: 15 residues. J is TRBJ1-1 and V is TRBV6-5; TRBD1 matches 7 bases. Input material: PBMCs. The clonotype originates from a man younger than 35 in good health and CMV-seropositive. The CDR3 here is CASSPRGILNTEAFF. The CDR3 region has the DNA TGTGCCAGCAGTCCCAGGGGGATACTAAACACTGAAGCTTTCTTT.